Following are 16 T cell receptor beta chains from one sample sequenced in a study of control samples from healthy donors and cancer patients. This table comes from immunoSEQ multiplex PCR, and its TCRdb copy is limited to in-frame clones, with some not included. The data show some 130,000 clones, just under 90% seen once. Sequences were obtained from PBMCs. The receptors were sampled from a man over 45 with head and neck cancer.

The rearrangement joins TRBV7-9 to TRBJ2-1; a possible D gene is TRBD1 (6 bases). Germline CDR1 SEHNR, CDR2 FQNEAQ (reference sequence). The CDR3 runs to 15 residues. V gave up 5 bases and J gave up 7 bases, with 18 bases separating them. CDR3 sequence: CASSTYRVVGNEQFF. Here the CDR3 DNA reads TGTGCCAGCAGCACCTACAGGGTTGTGGGAAATGAGCAGTTCTTC.

This chain connects TRBV14 to TRBJ2-1, with 9 bases matching TRBD2. The CDR3 spans 13 residues. V shed 4 bases and J 10 bases; nucleotides not matched to a gene: 5. The germline V gene encodes CDR1 SGHDN and CDR2 FVKESK. DNA for the CDR3: TGTGCCAGCAGCCGAAGCCTAGCGGGGGAGCAGTTCTTC. Protein: CASSRSLAGEQFF.

The chain has TRBV6-6 and TRBJ2-3; D is possibly TRBD2 (5 bases). From germline, CDR1 is MNHNY and CDR2 SVGAGI (reference sequence). The V and J ends lost 6 bases and 7 bases respectively, with 23 bases between them. CDR3 length: 16 amino acids. CDR3 nucleotides: TGTGCCAGCAGCCAACTCCGGGGTAGCTCCTCTCATACGCAGTATTTT. Residues: CASSQLRGSSSHTQYF.

The V and J genes are TRBV5-1 and TRBJ1-1, with D uncertain. With 4 bases removed from V and 4 bases from J, the gap between germline ends came to 14 bases. CDR1 and CDR2 (germline): SGHRS, YFSETQ. This CDR3 is built from 14 residues. The CDR3 here is CASSPPAGSTEAFF. CDR3 nucleotide sequence: TGCGCCAGCAGCCCCCCGGCGGGGAGCACTGAAGCTTTCTTT.

The V call is TRBV7-9, the J call TRBJ1-1; D is ambiguous. Trimming took 5 bases from V and 1 from J, leaving 11 bases between them. Germline CDR1 and CDR2: SEHNR and FQNEAQ (reference sequence). The CDR3 spans 14 residues. DNA of the CDR3: TGTGCCAGCAGCCTATCCGGGAAGAACACTGAAGCTTTCTTT. It specifies CASSLSGKNTEAFF.

The chain is built from TRBV1 and TRBJ2-7; TRBD1 is the table's D call, not checked against the DNA. TRBV1 is listed as a pseudogene. The CDR3 consists of 18 residues. The CDR3 region is CTSSQVPIRQGPSYEQYF. In nucleotides, the CDR3 is TGCACCAGCAGCCAAGTTCCGATCCGACAGGGGCCCTCCTACGAGCAGTACTTC.

In the case of this clone: One end of the junction fails to match germline, which may point to a read error. CDR3 protein: CSVGGTPRDF. The CDR3 coding sequence is TGCAGTGTTGGCGGGACGCCAAGGGACTTC. This chain connects TRBV20-1 to TRBJ2-7; tentatively, D is TRBD2 (6 bases). The CDR3 is 10 amino acids. The germline gives CDR1 DFQATT, CDR2 SNEGSKA (reference sequence).

The CDR3 DNA reads as TGTGCCAGCAGCATCGGACTAGCGGGGGACCCCCAGTTCTTC. It specifies CASSIGLAGDPQFF. The chain has TRBV9 and TRBJ2-1; 13 nucleotides line up with TRBD2. The germline V gene encodes CDR1 SGDLS and CDR2 YYNGEE. The V and J ends lost 4 bases and 13 bases, in that order; junction bases with no gene match: 8. The CDR3 totals 14 residues. Supplemented by reference TRBV9 and TRBJ2-1, the full variable domain reads DSGVTQTPKHLITATGQRVTLRCSPRSGDLSVYWYQQSLDQGLQFLIQYYNGEERAKGNILERFSAQQFPDLHSELNLSSLELGDSALYFCASSIGLAGDPQFFGPGTRLTVL.

V and J are TRBV5-1 and TRBJ2-1; no clear D gene. Germline CDR1 and CDR2: SGHRS and YFSETQ. This CDR3 has 12 amino acids. V gave up 0 bases and J gave up 6 bases, with 4 bases separating them. The CDR3 nucleotides read TGCGCCAGCAGCTTGGCAGTCAATGAGCAGTTCTTC. It codes for CASSLAVNEQFF.

The chain couples TRBV24-1 to TRBJ2-2; 8 bases fit TRBD2. J was trimmed by 1 base and V by 2 bases; bases with no gene match: 5. CDR1 and CDR2 from the germline V gene are KGHDR and SFDVKD. This CDR3 is built from 17 residues. The CDR3: CATSDSSAGGNTGELFF. In DNA form, the CDR3 reads TGTGCCACCAGTGATTCATCCGCGGGGGGGAACACCGGGGAGCTGTTTTTT.

This clone was counted between two and nine times. V usage is TRBV5-1 and J usage is TRBJ1-1; 8 bases agree with TRBD1. The germline gives CDR1 SGHRS, CDR2 YFSETQ. The CDR3 has 15 amino acids. The V segment lost 3 bases and the J segment 0 bases; nucleotides outside the gene matches: 4. The CDR3, as DNA: TGCGCCAGCAGCTCCGCAGGGGGCCTGAACACTGAAGCTTTCTTT. This encodes CASSSAGGLNTEAFF.

For the CDR3, the DNA is TGTGCCAGCAGCGTAGCTGGACACTATGGCTACACCTTC. It is translated as CASSVAGHYGYTF. The V call is TRBV9, the J call TRBJ1-2; D is ambiguous. Germline V gene lookup returns CDR1 SGDLS and CDR2 YYNGEE. The CDR3 runs 13 residues. V lost 0 bases and J 3 bases, leaving 6 bases between the germline ends.

The V and J genes are TRBV6-5 and TRBJ2-5; 9 bases map to TRBD2. The junction had 7 bases not matched to a gene; V was cut back by 5 bases and J by 3 bases. Germline values: CDR1 MNHEY, CDR2 SVGAGI. The CDR3 loop spans 15 amino acids. CDR3 bases: TGTGCCAGCAGTCCCCGGGGACTAGCAAAAGAGACCCAGTACTTC. Translating gives CASSPRGLAKETQYF.

The rearrangement uses TRBV24-1 and TRBJ2-2, with 7 bases that match TRBD1. Germline trimming cut 4 bases from V and 0 bases from J; bases unmatched to any gene: 10. The CDR3 is 18 amino acids. In germline, CDR1 is KGHDR, CDR2 SFDVKD. The CDR3 DNA follows: TGTGCCACCAGTGACCATACCGACAGGGTCACGAACACCGGGGAGCTGTTTTTT. Its protein product is CATSDHTDRVTNTGELFF.

The rearrangement uses TRBV3-1 (or the pseudogene TRBV3-2) and TRBJ2-7; D not resolved. Germline-derived CDR1 and CDR2 are LGHDT and YNNKEL (reference sequence). V lost 1 base and J 1 base, leaving 14 bases between the germline ends. The CDR3 is 16 residues long. The CDR3 coding sequence is TGTGCCAGCAGCCAAGGGATTATCCAAGCTTCCTACGAGCAGTACTTC. Translated, it gives CASSQGIIQASYEQYF.

About this clone: An end of the junction differs from the germline gene, which may be a read error. V gene TRBV25-1 combines with J gene TRBJ2-1; 10 bases line up with TRBD2. CDR1 and CDR2 from the germline V gene are MGHDK and SYGVNS. This CDR3 is built from 16 residues. The CDR3 coding sequence is TGTGCCGGCAGTCCCCTAGCGGGGGAGAGCTACAATGAGCAGTTCTTC. Its protein product is CAGSPLAGESYNEQFF.